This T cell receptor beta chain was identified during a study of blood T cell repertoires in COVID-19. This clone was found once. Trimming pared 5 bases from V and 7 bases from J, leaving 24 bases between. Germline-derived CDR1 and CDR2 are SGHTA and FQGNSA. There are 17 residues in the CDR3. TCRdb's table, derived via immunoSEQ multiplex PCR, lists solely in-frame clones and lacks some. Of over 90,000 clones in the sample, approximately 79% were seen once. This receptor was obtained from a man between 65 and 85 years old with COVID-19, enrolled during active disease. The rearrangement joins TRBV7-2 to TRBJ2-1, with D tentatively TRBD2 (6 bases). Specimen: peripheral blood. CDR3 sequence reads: CASSPLIADSSMNEQFF. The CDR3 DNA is TGTGCCAGCAGCCCCCTAATAGCGGATTCTTCGATGAATGAGCAGTTCTTC.